This T cell receptor (beta chain) was captured by sequencing in a study of blood T cell repertoires in COVID-19. Losses at the gene ends were 5 bases for V and 3 bases for J; bases not matched to a gene: 1. There are 12 residues in the CDR3. Germline loops: CDR1 SGHNT, CDR2 YYREEE (reference sequence). In the original analysis: Amplification of reference gene primers was used by the study to estimate nucleated cell counts. Measured with immunoSEQ multiplex PCR; TCRdb has only the in-frame clones, and not every one. V and J calls plus clone size are reproduced from that table; the DNA served to infer D and trimming. The sample has tens of thousands of clones; 89% are singletons.

The chain links TRBV5-4 to TRBJ2-5, with 7 bases matching TRBD2. The receptor comes from a woman in her fifties or sixties with COVID-19, enrolled during active disease. The sequenced material came from peripheral blood. The DNA of the CDR3 is TGTGCCAGCAGTGGGAGGGAAGAGACCCAGTACTTC. Its translation is CASSGREETQYF.